Listed here are 24 T cell receptor beta chains from one sample, sequenced in a study of molecular identifiers for immune sequencing clone quantification (dated 2018 in TCRdb). Library creation used PCR. Instrument on record: Illumina HiSeq 4000. The public sequencing data were trimmed at Q25 with fastp and processed into clonotypes with MiXCR by TCRdb, which kept only in-frame beta chains. Here each entry gathers all rows of one CDR3 protein and keeps the most common genes and DNA. Within this sample are a few hundred thousand distinct CDR3 sequences, with about 21% of them counted one time only. Clones ranked in the top ten supply under 0.85% of the sample. Sequencing was carried out using naive CD8+ T cells from blood, with Jurkat cell RNA spiked in. The sample's cell subset or site, from its label and the paper: FACS-sorted CD8+CD4-CCR7+CD45RA+ naive T cells. Receptors originate from a human donor in good health. Some libraries in this study had Jurkat cell RNA spiked in.

This clonotype was detected only once. This may be a read error: a much more frequent sequence differs by one nucleotide. Likely a read error: the CDR3 ends without its conserved phenylalanine or tryptophan. The chain couples TRBV20-1 to TRBJ2-7, with D possibly matching TRBD2 (5 bases). The CDR3 is 12 residues long. Germline assignment: CDR1 DFQATT and CDR2 SNEGSKA (reference sequence). V was cut by 5 bases and J by 6 bases, with 14 bases left in between. In DNA form, the CDR3 reads TGCAGTGCTTCGCCGGGGTACAGCGAGCAGTACCTC. Protein: CSASPGYSEQYL.

The chain recombines TRBV7-9 with TRBJ1-1, with D maybe TRBD1 (6 bases). Germline CDR1 and CDR2: SEHNR and FQNEAQ (reference sequence). Trimming took off 6 bases at V and 7 bases at J, with 12 bases between the two ends. CDR3 size: 12 residues. The CDR3 is CASRDSTFEAFF. CDR3 DNA: TGTGCCAGCAGGGACAGCACTTTTGAAGCTTTCTTT.

This clonotype was seen at least ten times. The rearrangement uses TRBV11-2 and TRBJ2-3, with D tentatively TRBD1 (7 bases). Trimming took off 4 bases at V and 7 bases at J, with 21 bases between the two ends. This CDR3 is 16 amino acids long. Germline CDR1 is SGHAT and CDR2 is FQNNGV. The CDR3 sequence is CASSSLLGRGVNTQYF. The DNA for the CDR3 is TGTGCCAGCAGCTCACTTCTGGGCAGGGGGGTGAATACGCAGTATTTT.

This clonotype showed up just a few times. The chain joins TRBV24-1 to TRBJ2-1; 8 nucleotides line up with TRBD2. The CDR3 spans 13 residues. CDR1 and CDR2 from the germline V gene are KGHDR and SFDVKD. The trim removed 9 bases at V and 3 bases at J, leaving 3 bases unmatched. CDR3 nucleotides: TGTGCCACCCAAACTAGCGGCTACAATGAGCAGTTCTTC. Amino acid sequence: CATQTSGYNEQFF.

At least ten counts were recorded for this clonotype. The CDR3 DNA sequence: TGCAGTGCACGTCCTCTAGGGGATTACCAAGAGACCCAGTACTTC. This codes for CSARPLGDYQETQYF. The rearrangement joins TRBV20-1 to TRBJ2-5, with a possible D match to TRBD1 (5 bases). This CDR3 has 15 amino acids. Germline V gene data show CDR1 as DFQATT and CDR2 as SNEGSKA (reference sequence). With 6 bases removed from V and 0 bases from J, the gap between germline ends came to 17 bases.

This clonotype was detected only a few times. This CDR3 is CSARALGLAGGAAGELFF. Written as DNA, the CDR3 is TGCAGTGCTAGAGCCCTGGGACTAGCGGGGGGGGCTGCGGGGGAGCTGTTTTTT. This chain connects TRBV20-1 to TRBJ2-2; 16 bases agree with TRBD2. J lost 8 bases, V lost 1 base, and 10 bases had no gene match. Germline CDR1 and CDR2: DFQATT and SNEGSKA (reference sequence). There are 18 residues in the CDR3.

This clonotype was found many times. V gene TRBV4-3 combines with J gene TRBJ1-5; D is uncertain. The CDR3 consists of 15 residues. The V end was cut by 0 bases, the J end by 5 bases, with 11 bases between. The germline V gene encodes CDR1 LGHNA and CDR2 YSLEER. In DNA, the CDR3 is TGCGCCAGCAGCCAAGATACGGGAAACTATCAGCCCCAGCATTTT. Its protein product is CASSQDTGNYQPQHF.

In regard to this clonotype: This sequence may be a read error, since a much larger clone differs from it by one base. J is TRBJ1-1 and V is TRBV19; 8 positions match TRBD1. The CDR3 runs 14 residues. The germline CDR1 and CDR2 sequences are LNHDA and SQIVND (reference sequence). CDR3 DNA sequence: TGTGCCGGTAGTTTACAGGGGGAGGTCACTGAAGCTTTCTTT. Protein sequence: CAGSLQGEVTEAFF.

This rearrangement joins TRBV6-1 to TRBJ2-7; 12 nucleotides align to TRBD1. Germline loops: CDR1 MNHNS, CDR2 SASEGT. The CDR3 spans 15 residues. V dropped 3 bases and J dropped 5; count of bases not matched to a gene: 5. The CDR3 region is CASSDAGQGAHEQYF. CDR3 DNA sequence: TGTGCCAGCAGTGACGCGGGACAGGGGGCCCACGAGCAGTACTTC.

In its sample, this clonotype was seen a few times. V is TRBV30 and J is TRBJ1-2, with a tentative D call TRBD1 (5 bases). CDR1 is GTSNPN, CDR2 SVGIG, per germline (reference sequence). CDR3 length: 14 amino acids. V was clipped by 0 bases and J by 4 bases, with 12 bases between them. The CDR3 is CAWSVVGDSYGYTF. The CDR3 nucleotides are TGTGCCTGGAGTGTAGTCGGAGACAGCTATGGCTACACCTTC.

The chain combines TRBV9 with TRBJ2-1, with D maybe TRBD2 (5 bases). This CDR3 region has 16 residues. Trimming stripped 7 bases from V and 1 base from J, with 18 bases between. From germline, CDR1 is SGDLS and CDR2 YYNGEE. The CDR3: CASGPSRRTSYNEQFF. The CDR3 coding sequence is TGTGCCAGCGGCCCTAGCAGGAGGACGTCCTACAATGAGCAGTTCTTC.

This clonotype was recorded many times. The V and J genes are TRBV7-6 and TRBJ1-4, with D possibly TRBD1 on 5 matching bases. There are 14 residues in the CDR3. CDR1 is SGHVS and CDR2 is FNYEAQ in the germline V gene. V was cut by 1 base and J by 4 bases, with 7 bases left in between. CDR3 DNA sequence: TGTGCCAGCAGCTTAGGGGGGGATAATGAAAAACTGTTTTTT. Translated: CASSLGGDNEKLFF.

This clonotype occurred a few times. J is TRBJ2-1 and V is TRBV4-1, with 9 bases lining up with TRBD2. The germline CDR1 and CDR2 sequences are MGHRA and YSYEKL. This CDR3 region has 15 residues. V shed 1 base and J 9 bases; nucleotides not matched to a gene: 7. CDR3 amino acids: CASSQVAGGPSEQFF. The CDR3 DNA reads as TGCGCCAGCAGCCAAGTGGCGGGGGGGCCAAGTGAGCAGTTCTTC.

This clonotype was counted between two and nine times. The V gene is TRBV19, the J gene TRBJ2-2, with 7 bases identical to TRBD1. CDR1 and CDR2 from the germline V gene are LNHDA and SQIVND (reference sequence). There are 15 residues in the CDR3. J gave up 4 bases and V 4 bases, and 6 bases lay outside the gene matches. The CDR3 nucleotides read TGTGCCAGTAGTACGACAGGGCATGGCACCGGGGAGCTGTTTTTT. This encodes CASSTTGHGTGELFF.

This clonotype was observed many times. V usage is TRBV20-1 and J usage is TRBJ1-2; unclear D gene. Trimming left V 2 bases short and J 5 bases short, with 12 bases between. The CDR3 has 13 residues. Germline V gene data show CDR1 as DFQATT and CDR2 as SNEGSKA (reference sequence). As DNA, the CDR3 is TGCAGTGCTAGAAACACTGAGGATTATGGCTACACCTTC. Protein product: CSARNTEDYGYTF.

There are many counts of this clonotype. The chain recombines TRBV9 with TRBJ2-5; tentatively, D is TRBD1 (6 bases). V was cut by 0 bases and J by 1 base, with 16 bases left in between. The CDR3 is 17 amino acids. Germline V gene lookup returns CDR1 SGDLS and CDR2 YYNGEE. The CDR3 here is CASSVEAEGQFQETQYF. In nucleotides, the CDR3 is TGTGCCAGCAGCGTAGAGGCCGAAGGACAGTTCCAAGAGACCCAGTACTTC. The entire variable domain, with the rest obtained from reference TRBV9 and TRBJ2-5, is as follows: DSGVTQTPKHLITATGQRVTLRCSPRSGDLSVYWYQQSLDQGLQFLIQYYNGEERAKGNILERFSAQQFPDLHSELNLSSLELGDSALYFCASSVEAEGQFQETQYFGPGTRLLVL.

Remarks on this clonotype: As the CDR3 is not closed by the conserved phenylalanine or tryptophan, this likely results from a read error. V usage is TRBV7-2 and J usage is TRBJ1-2, with D perhaps matching TRBD1 (5 bases). The length of the CDR3 is 14 residues. Trimming shortened V by 2 bases and J by 4 bases, and 11 bases separated the two germline ends. The germline gives CDR1 SGHTA, CDR2 FQGNSA. The chain's CDR3 is CASSLWPGPYGYTV. Here the CDR3 DNA reads TGTGCCAGCAGCTTATGGCCAGGGCCCTATGGCTACACCGTC.

In its sample, this clonotype was seen many times. The rearrangement links TRBV2 to TRBJ1-5, with D tentatively TRBD1 (5 bases). The CDR3 spans 15 residues. CDR1 SNHLY and CDR2 FYNNEI come from the germline V gene. The V and J ends lost 6 bases and 0 bases respectively, with 12 bases between them. In DNA form, the CDR3 reads TGTGCCAGCAGGGCCGACAGATATAGCAATCAGCCCCAGCATTTT. Its protein is CASRADRYSNQPQHF.

In this sample, this clonotype turned up many times. This chain uses TRBV20-1 with TRBJ1-1, with a tentative D call TRBD1 (5 bases). Trimming took 4 bases from V and 0 from J, leaving 18 bases between them. CDR3 length: 16 amino acids. Germline lookup yields CDR1 DFQATT and CDR2 SNEGSKA (reference sequence). Here the CDR3 DNA reads TGCAGTGCTAAGTCGACAGACGTCACCATGAACACTGAAGCTTTCTTT. It yields the protein CSAKSTDVTMNTEAFF.

Of note for this clonotype: A single base separates this from a much larger clone, so it may be a read error. The V and J genes are TRBV4-3 and TRBJ1-1; D is undetermined. Germline V gene sequence: CDR1 LGHNA, CDR2 YSLEER. This CDR3 contains 16 residues. The V gene lost 0 bases and the J gene lost 0 bases, with 11 bases spanning the gap. CDR3 nucleotide sequence: TGCGCCAGCAGCCAAGAATGGCACAACCTGAACACTGAAGCTTTCTTT. Its translation: CASSQEWHNLNTEAFF.

This clonotype was detected a few times. The chain couples TRBV6-2 or TRBV6-3 to TRBJ2-6, with 7 bases identical to TRBD1. V lost 2 bases to trimming and J lost 2 bases; unmatched junction nucleotides: 3. In germline, CDR1 is MNHEY, CDR2 SVGEGT. This CDR3 has 16 residues. CDR3 region: CASSYGTVAGANVLTF. The CDR3 region has the DNA TGTGCCAGCAGTTACGGGACAGTTGCTGGGGCCAACGTCCTGACTTTC.

The chain has TRBV20-1 and TRBJ2-5; 8 bases are shared with TRBD2. V shed 0 bases, J shed 1 base, and the junction held 4 bases outside the gene matches. This CDR3 is 15 amino acids long. Germline CDR1 DFQATT, CDR2 SNEGSKA (reference sequence). CDR3 protein: CSARDDTSGQETQYF. In nucleotides, the CDR3 is TGCAGTGCTAGAGATGACACTAGCGGCCAAGAGACCCAGTACTTC.

Of note for this clonotype: A clone one base away is much larger, so this may be a read error. The chain recombines TRBV10-3 with TRBJ1-1, with unresolved D. The germline V gene has CDR1 ENHRY and CDR2 SYGVKD. The V and J ends lost 7 bases and 0 bases respectively, with 15 bases between them. CDR3 length equals 15 residues. As DNA, the CDR3 is TGTGCCATCATTTCCCTGACTGTCATGAACACTGAAGCTTTCTTT. It translates to CAIISLTVMNTEAFF.

This clonotype turned up a few times. The rearrangement links TRBV11-2 to TRBJ2-1; 13 nucleotides align to TRBD2. The V gene's germline CDR1 is SGHAT and CDR2 FQNNGV. Trimming at V came to 5 bases and at J to 8 bases, leaving 6 bases not matched to a gene. The CDR3 runs 15 residues. The CDR3 region is CASSGWGLAGYEQFF. The DNA for the CDR3 is TGTGCCAGCAGCGGTTGGGGACTAGCGGGGTATGAGCAGTTCTTC.